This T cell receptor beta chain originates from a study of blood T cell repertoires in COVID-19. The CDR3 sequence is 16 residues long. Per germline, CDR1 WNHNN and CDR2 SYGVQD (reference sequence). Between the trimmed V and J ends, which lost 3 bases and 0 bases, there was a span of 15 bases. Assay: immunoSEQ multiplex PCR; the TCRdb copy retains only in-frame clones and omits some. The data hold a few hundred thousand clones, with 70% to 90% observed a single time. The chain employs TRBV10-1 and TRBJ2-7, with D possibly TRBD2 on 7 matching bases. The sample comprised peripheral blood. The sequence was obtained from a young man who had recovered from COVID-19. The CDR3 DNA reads TGCGCCAGCAGTGATACCGGGGGGCCTAACTCCTACGAGCAGTACTTC. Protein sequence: CASSDTGGPNSYEQYF.